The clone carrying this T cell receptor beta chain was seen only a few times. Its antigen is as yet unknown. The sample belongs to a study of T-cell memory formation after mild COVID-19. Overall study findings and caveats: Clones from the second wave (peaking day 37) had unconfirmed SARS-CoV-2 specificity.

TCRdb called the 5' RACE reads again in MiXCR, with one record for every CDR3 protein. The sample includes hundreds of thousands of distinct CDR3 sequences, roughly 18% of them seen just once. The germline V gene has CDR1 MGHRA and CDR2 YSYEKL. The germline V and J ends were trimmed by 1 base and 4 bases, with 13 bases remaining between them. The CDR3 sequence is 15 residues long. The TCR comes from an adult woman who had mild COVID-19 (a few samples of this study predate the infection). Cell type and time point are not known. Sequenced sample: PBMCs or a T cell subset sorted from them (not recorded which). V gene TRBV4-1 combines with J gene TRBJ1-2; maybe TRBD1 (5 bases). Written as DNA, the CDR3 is TGCGCCAGCAGCCAAGTCAGCAGGGTCGCCTATGGCTACACCTTC. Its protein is CASSQVSRVAYGYTF.